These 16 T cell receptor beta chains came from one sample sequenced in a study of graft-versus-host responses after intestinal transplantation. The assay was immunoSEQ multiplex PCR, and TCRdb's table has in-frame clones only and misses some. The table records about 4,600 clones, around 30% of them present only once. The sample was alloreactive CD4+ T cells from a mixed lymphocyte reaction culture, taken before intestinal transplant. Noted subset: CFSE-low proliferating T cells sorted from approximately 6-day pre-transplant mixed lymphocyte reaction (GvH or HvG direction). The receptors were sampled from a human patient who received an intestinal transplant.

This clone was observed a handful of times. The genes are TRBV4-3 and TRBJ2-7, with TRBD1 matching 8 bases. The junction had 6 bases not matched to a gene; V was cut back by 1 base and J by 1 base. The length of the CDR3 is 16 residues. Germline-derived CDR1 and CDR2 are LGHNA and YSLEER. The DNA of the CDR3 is TGCGCCAGCAGCCAAGGCCTAGGACAGGGTTCCTACGAGCAGTACTTC. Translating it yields CASSQGLGQGSYEQYF.

CDR3 loop: CASSLTKRGTTRAFF. As DNA, the CDR3 is TGTGCCAGCAGCTTAACTAAAAGAGGGACAACGCGAGCTTTCTTT. This chain uses TRBV7-2 with TRBJ1-1; D is perhaps TRBD1 (6 bases). V lost 2 bases to trimming and J lost 10 bases, with 20 bases between them. CDR1 is SGHTA, CDR2 FQGNSA, per germline. This CDR3 comprises 15 residues.

The CDR3 DNA follows: TGTGCCAGTAGTATAAACAGGGATTACTACGAGCAGTACTTC. Translated: CASSINRDYYEQYF. The chain joins TRBV19 to TRBJ2-7; D possibly corresponds to TRBD1 (6 bases). The V gene lost 2 bases and the J gene lost 3 bases, with 11 bases spanning the gap. From germline, CDR1 is LNHDA and CDR2 SQIVND (reference sequence). The CDR3 totals 14 residues.

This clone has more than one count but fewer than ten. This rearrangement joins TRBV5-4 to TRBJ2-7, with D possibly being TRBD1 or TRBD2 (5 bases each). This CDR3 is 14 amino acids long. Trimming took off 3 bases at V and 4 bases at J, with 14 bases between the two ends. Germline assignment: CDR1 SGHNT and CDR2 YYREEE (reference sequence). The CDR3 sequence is CASSSGSGTYEQYF. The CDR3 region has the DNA TGTGCCAGCAGCTCCGGATCGGGGACGTACGAGCAGTACTTC.

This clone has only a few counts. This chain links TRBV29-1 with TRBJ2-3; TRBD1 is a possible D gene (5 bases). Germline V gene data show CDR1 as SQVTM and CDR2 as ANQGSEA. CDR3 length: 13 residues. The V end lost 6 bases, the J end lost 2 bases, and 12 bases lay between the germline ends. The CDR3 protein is CSVRRAVTDTQYF. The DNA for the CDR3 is TGCAGCGTACGCAGGGCCGTCACAGATACGCAGTATTTT.

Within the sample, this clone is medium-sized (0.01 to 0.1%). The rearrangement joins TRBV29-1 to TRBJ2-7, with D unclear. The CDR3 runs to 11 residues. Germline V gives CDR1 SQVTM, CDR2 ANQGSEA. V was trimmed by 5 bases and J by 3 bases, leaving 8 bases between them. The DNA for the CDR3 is TGCAGCGTTACTCATAGCTACGAGCAGTACTTC. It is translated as CSVTHSYEQYF.

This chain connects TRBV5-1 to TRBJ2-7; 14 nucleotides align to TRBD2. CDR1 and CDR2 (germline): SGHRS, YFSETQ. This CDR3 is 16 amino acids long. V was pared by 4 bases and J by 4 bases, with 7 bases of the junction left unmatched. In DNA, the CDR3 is TGCGCCAGCAGCATCGGGACTAGCGGGAGTTTTTACGAGCAGTACTTC. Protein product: CASSIGTSGSFYEQYF.

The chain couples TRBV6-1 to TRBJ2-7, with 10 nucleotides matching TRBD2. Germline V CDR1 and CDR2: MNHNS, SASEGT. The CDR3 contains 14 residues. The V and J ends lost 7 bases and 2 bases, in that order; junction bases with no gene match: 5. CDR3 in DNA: TGTGCCAGCACCCTAGCGGGAGCAGCCTACGAGCAGTACTTC. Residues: CASTLAGAAYEQYF.

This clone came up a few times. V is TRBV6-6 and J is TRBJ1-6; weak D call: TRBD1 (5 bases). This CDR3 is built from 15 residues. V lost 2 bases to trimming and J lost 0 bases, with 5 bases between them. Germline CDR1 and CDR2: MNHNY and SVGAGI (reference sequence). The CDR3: CASSYGGSYNSPLHF. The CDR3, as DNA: TGTGCCAGCAGTTACGGGGGCTCCTATAATTCACCCCTCCACTTT.

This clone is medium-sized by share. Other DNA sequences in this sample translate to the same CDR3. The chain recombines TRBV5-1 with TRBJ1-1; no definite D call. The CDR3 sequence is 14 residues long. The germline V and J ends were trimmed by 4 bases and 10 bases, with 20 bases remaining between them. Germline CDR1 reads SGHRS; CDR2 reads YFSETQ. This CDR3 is CASSAPIVGRPAFF. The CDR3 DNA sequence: TGCGCCAGCAGCGCCCCTATTGTCGGTCGGCCAGCTTTCTTT.

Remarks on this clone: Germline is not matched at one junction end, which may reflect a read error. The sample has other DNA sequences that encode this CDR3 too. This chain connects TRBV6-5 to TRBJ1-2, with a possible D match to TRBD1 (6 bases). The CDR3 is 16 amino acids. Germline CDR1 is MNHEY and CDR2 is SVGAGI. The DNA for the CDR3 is TGCGCCAGCAGTTACCTTTGGGGGCGTTTTTCGGATGGCTACACCTTC. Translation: CASSYLWGRFSDGYTF.

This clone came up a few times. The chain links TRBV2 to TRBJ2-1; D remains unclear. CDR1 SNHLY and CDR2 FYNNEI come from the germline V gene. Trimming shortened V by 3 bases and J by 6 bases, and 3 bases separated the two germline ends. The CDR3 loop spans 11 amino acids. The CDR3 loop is CASSDFNEQFF. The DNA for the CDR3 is TGTGCCAGCAGTGATTTCAATGAGCAGTTCTTC.

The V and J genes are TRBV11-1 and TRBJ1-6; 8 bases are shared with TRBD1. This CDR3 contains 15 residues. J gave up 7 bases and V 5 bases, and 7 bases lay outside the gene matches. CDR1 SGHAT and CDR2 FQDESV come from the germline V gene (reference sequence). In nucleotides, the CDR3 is TGTGCCAGCAGCCTGACAGGGGCTCACAATTCACCCCTCCACTTT. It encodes CASSLTGAHNSPLHF.

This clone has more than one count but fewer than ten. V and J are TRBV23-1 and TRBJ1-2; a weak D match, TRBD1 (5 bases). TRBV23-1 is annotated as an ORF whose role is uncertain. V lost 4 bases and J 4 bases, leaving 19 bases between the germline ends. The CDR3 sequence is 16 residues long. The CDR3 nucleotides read TGCGCCAGCAGTCTACCCGCGTTCGAGGGACGCTATGGCTACACCTTC. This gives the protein CASSLPAFEGRYGYTF.

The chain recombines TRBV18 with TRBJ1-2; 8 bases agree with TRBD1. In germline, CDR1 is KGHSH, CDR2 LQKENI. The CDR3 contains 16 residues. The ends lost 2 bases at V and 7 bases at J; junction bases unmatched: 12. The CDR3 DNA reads TGTGCCAGCTCACCAGGGTTGACCGGGACAGGATTTGGCTACACCTTC. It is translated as CASSPGLTGTGFGYTF.

Here the CDR3 reads CASSILTGGTSGANVLTF. CDR3 nucleotide sequence: TGTGCCAGTAGTATCCTGACAGGGGGTACCTCTGGGGCCAACGTCCTGACTTTC. This chain joins TRBV19 and TRBJ2-6; 9 bases map to TRBD1. The CDR3 consists of 18 residues. Germline V gene data show CDR1 as LNHDA and CDR2 as SQIVND (reference sequence). V shed 3 bases and J 0 bases; nucleotides not matched to a gene: 6.